The source of this T cell receptor beta chain is a study of blood T cell repertoires in COVID-19 (dated by TCRdb to 2019 to 2021). With respect to the entire study: Samples covering the acute and convalescent phases of COVID-19 were provided by collaborators in the United States, Italy and Spain. Sample metadata almost always included a de-identified subject ID, COVID-19 status, age in years and sex. Subjects who had been exposed to COVID-19, were actively infected with it, or had recovered from it provided the deeply sampled blood TCRbeta repertoires that made up the dataset. The material from the prospective study consisted of cDNA or gDNA derived from T cells, B-cell-depleted T cells, or PBMCs. Where available, HLA class I and class II types were taken from metadata supplied by the sample provider and were not determined by assay-based typing. The repertoires were made available in a free public database intended to serve as a resource for research on the immune response to SARS-CoV-2. The samples were drawn from the first 160 participants of the ongoing ImmuneRACE study and from 1,200 or so subjects provided by 6 global collaborators. What the research found in general, with its limitations: The amount of clinical and demographic metadata varied by source and participant and was provided uncurated.

TCRbeta CDR3 regions were amplified from genomic DNA by means of the immunoSEQ Assay, a bias-controlled multiplex PCR. Per the original workflow: Within the assay, amplification of reference gene primers was used to estimate how many nucleated cells each sample contained. To quantify the absolute abundance of each unique TCRbeta CDR3 rearrangement, sequence reads were collapsed and filtered. Productive Simpson clonality was computed per sample as the square root of Simpson's diversity index over productive rearrangements. This immuneACCESS table, as held by TCRdb, lists in-frame sequences with V and J called but not all clones. Of the missing ones, under half trace to an unresolved V gene in checked studies; the others have no known cause. V and J calls plus clone size are reproduced from that table; the DNA served to infer D and trimming. The sample table lists 95,000 to 150,000 clones, 80% to 95% of them with a count of one. Around 2.1% of the sample comes from the top ten.

One collaborating source in Seattle enrolled patients during active infection and followed them longitudinally through the course of disease. Collaborating institutions collected whole blood in K2EDTA tubes following their own protocols. For TCRbeta analysis, collaborators shipped samples in one of three forms: frozen whole blood, isolated PBMCs, or DNA extracted from either of those sample types. The CDR3 sequence holds 16 residues, the cysteine and phenylalanine included. Only the CDR3 part of the read is kept: 48 bases, read in frame from the first base. Looking up the germline V gene yields CDR1 MDHEN and CDR2 SYDVKM. V is cut back by 6 bases and J by 8 bases, with 18 bases in the junction unmatched. Note on this clone: Its antigen is currently not known. The sample holds no much larger clone one base away, and base qualities are not on file.

Recombination joined TRBV28 with TRBJ1-2; TRBD1 lines up with 7 middle nucleotides. This TCR derives from a man over 45 with COVID-19, enrolled during active disease. The sequencing input was peripheral blood. Here the CDR3 is given as CASSPPGTAPSRGYTF. The base sequence is TGTGCCAGCAGCCCGCCCGGGACAGCCCCATCGCGGGGCTACACCTTC.